The next 26 T cell receptor beta chains were all read from a single sample in a study of control samples from healthy donors and cancer patients. TCRdb's table, derived via immunoSEQ multiplex PCR, lists solely in-frame clones and lacks some. The sample carries over 100,000 clones, about 90% recorded once. What was sequenced was blood. The origin of the receptors is a woman aged 45-65 years in good health.

The V gene is TRBV6-5, the J gene TRBJ1-3, with D possibly TRBD1 on 5 matching bases. The V end lost 5 bases, the J end lost 0 bases, and 11 bases lay between the germline ends. The CDR3 extends over 15 amino acids. The germline gives CDR1 MNHEY, CDR2 SVGAGI. The CDR3 here is CASSQGLLSGNTIYF. CDR3 DNA sequence: TGTGCCAGCAGTCAGGGACTTCTCTCTGGAAACACCATATATTTT.

V gene TRBV5-4 combines with J gene TRBJ1-1, with D perhaps TRBD1 (6 bases). V was trimmed by 1 base and J by 4 bases, leaving 11 bases between them. This CDR3 is built from 14 residues. From germline, CDR1 is SGHNT and CDR2 YYREEE (reference sequence). Written as DNA, the CDR3 is TGTGCCAGCAGCTTGCAGGGGTTGGGCACTGAAGCTTTCTTT. This translates into CASSLQGLGTEAFF.

The chain uses TRBV28 and TRBJ1-2; possibly TRBD1 for D (5 bases). CDR1 is MDHEN and CDR2 is SYDVKM in the germline V gene. CDR3 size: 15 residues. V dropped 6 bases and J dropped 5 bases, with 19 bases sitting between them. CDR3 sequence reads: CASSPSGAVPYGYTF. DNA for the CDR3: TGTGCCAGCAGCCCCAGTGGGGCAGTTCCTTATGGCTACACCTTC.

J is TRBJ1-2 and V is TRBV7-9; D not resolved. The CDR3 is 13 residues long. V dropped 5 bases and J dropped 6 bases, with 13 bases sitting between them. Per germline, CDR1 SEHNR and CDR2 FQNEAQ (reference sequence). The CDR3, as DNA: TGTGCCAGCAGCGTGACCGGGGAAGATGGCTACACCTTC. Protein sequence: CASSVTGEDGYTF.

In its sample, this clone was seen once. The chain uses TRBV6-4 and TRBJ1-2; 8 bases line up with TRBD1. The CDR3 consists of 14 residues. Germline V lookup: CDR1 MRHNA, CDR2 SNTAGT. V gave up 10 bases and J gave up 5 bases; unmatched junction bases: 12. CDR3 residues: CATGEPGGAYGYTF. The CDR3 DNA reads TGTGCCACCGGGGAACCAGGGGGCGCGTATGGCTACACCTTC.

This chain connects TRBV7-2 to TRBJ2-2, with a tentative D call TRBD1 (6 bases). V was shortened by 2 bases and J by 0 bases, with 10 bases between the two germline ends. The CDR3 is 16 residues long. From germline, CDR1 is SGHTA and CDR2 FQGNSA. CDR3 residues: CASSLQGLANTGELFF. The CDR3 DNA sequence: TGTGCCAGCAGCTTACAGGGGCTAGCGAACACCGGGGAGCTGTTTTTT. The complete variable domain, with remaining parts taken from reference TRBV7-2 and TRBJ2-2, reads GAGVSQSPSNKVTEKGKDVELRCDPISGHTALYWYRQSLGQGLEFLIYFQGNSAPDKSGLPSDRFSAERTGGSVSTLTIQRTQQEDSAVYLCASSLQGLANTGELFFGEGSRLTVL.

This chain links TRBV5-4 with TRBJ2-2; 7 bases are shared with TRBD2. Germline V gene sequence: CDR1 SGHNT, CDR2 YYREEE (reference sequence). The V gene end was trimmed by 4 bases and the J gene end by 1 base; junction bases not matched to a gene: 10. The CDR3 length is 17 residues. CDR3 coding DNA: TGTGCCAGCAGCCCGGGGGTGGCGGGAGTGAACACCGGGGAGCTGTTTTTT. Translated: CASSPGVAGVNTGELFF.

Regarding this clone: Compared with germline, one end of the junction differs, possibly owing to a read error. The chain combines TRBV6-1 with TRBJ2-1; 7 positions match TRBD2. Per the germline V gene, CDR1 is MNHNS and CDR2 is SASEGT. The CDR3 runs to 15 residues. The CDR3 region is CASSEAGHSYNEQFF. The CDR3 nucleotides read TGTGCCAGCAGCGAAGCGGGGCACTCCTACAATGAGCAGTTCTTC.

The chain carries TRBV5-1 and TRBJ2-1; 7 bases match TRBD2. Germline V gives CDR1 SGHRS, CDR2 YFSETQ. V dropped 4 bases and J dropped 1; count of bases not matched to a gene: 8. The CDR3 consists of 16 residues. The CDR3 reads CASSAYGGMSYNEQFF. CDR3 coding DNA: TGCGCCAGCAGCGCCTACGGGGGGATGTCCTACAATGAGCAGTTCTTC.

In its sample, this clone is medium-sized. The chain recombines TRBV5-1 with TRBJ2-3, with a tentative D call TRBD2 (6 bases). The CDR3 consists of 14 residues. V was clipped by 0 bases and J by 7 bases, with 12 bases between them. The germline gives CDR1 SGHRS, CDR2 YFSETQ. CDR3 sequence reads: CASSLATREHTQYF. The CDR3 nucleotides are TGCGCCAGCAGCTTGGCGACTAGGGAGCATACGCAGTATTTT.

This chain joins TRBV28 and TRBJ1-2; unclear D gene. Per the germline V gene, CDR1 is MDHEN and CDR2 is SYDVKM. The CDR3 runs to 15 residues. V was pared by 6 bases and J by 3 bases, with 17 bases between. CDR3 sequence reads: CASRYVRAGDYGYTF. CDR3 sequence (DNA): TGTGCCAGCAGATACGTAAGGGCCGGGGACTATGGCTACACCTTC.

The V call is TRBV28, the J call TRBJ1-2, with D possibly being TRBD1 (6 bases). The CDR3 contains 13 residues. Germline-derived CDR1 and CDR2 are MDHEN and SYDVKM. CDR3 loop: CASRGAVNYGYTF. The CDR3 nucleotides are TGTGCTTCCCGGGGGGCCGTTAACTATGGCTACACCTTC.

CDR3 nucleotides: TGTGCCAGCAGCTTAGAGCGGGGACGGGAAAACATTCAGTACTTC. Its translation: CASSLERGRENIQYF. The chain recombines TRBV7-8 with TRBJ2-4, with 7 bases fitting TRBD2. The CDR3 extends over 15 amino acids. V lost 1 base to trimming and J lost 5 bases; unmatched junction nucleotides: 5. CDR1 SGHVS and CDR2 FQNEAQ come from the germline V gene.

This rearrangement joins TRBV7-2 to TRBJ2-1, with D uncertain. The CDR3 is 13 amino acids. The germline CDR1 and CDR2 sequences are SGHTA and FQGNSA. Trimming removed 5 bases at V and 9 bases at J, with 14 bases between. CDR3 amino acids: CASSAGFLREQFF. The CDR3 DNA sequence: TGTGCCAGCAGCGCAGGATTCCTACGTGAGCAGTTCTTC.

This chain uses TRBV27 with TRBJ1-6; 8 nucleotides agree with TRBD1. The CDR3 spans 16 residues. Germline CDR1 reads MNHEY; CDR2 reads SMNVEV (reference sequence). J gave up 7 bases and V 4 bases, and 9 bases lay outside the gene matches. The CDR3 nucleotides read TGTGCCAGCAGTTCCAGACAGGGGTATGGAAATTCACCCCTCCACTTT. It codes for CASSSRQGYGNSPLHF.

The J gene is TRBJ1-1, the V gene TRBV10-2; D unresolved. V lost 6 bases and J lost 6, with 14 bases in between. There are 13 residues in the CDR3. CDR1 WSHSY and CDR2 SAAADI come from the germline V gene. The CDR3 loop is CASSFDRRAEAFF. The DNA for the CDR3 is TGCGCCAGCAGCTTCGACCGGCGGGCTGAAGCTTTCTTT.

This sequence joins TRBV19 and TRBJ2-1, with D perhaps matching TRBD1 (6 bases). This CDR3 is built from 16 residues. V shed 6 bases and J shed 0 bases, with 15 bases lying between them. In germline, CDR1 is LNHDA, CDR2 SQIVND (reference sequence). The CDR3: CASSPARGSSYNEQFF. Here the CDR3 DNA reads TGTGCCAGTAGCCCTGCTAGGGGGAGCTCCTACAATGAGCAGTTCTTC. The full variable domain, in which reference TRBV19 and TRBJ2-1 provide the parts outside the CDR3, is DGGITQSPKYLFRKEGQNVTLSCEQNLNHDAMYWYRQDPGQGLRLIYYSQIVNDFQKGDIAEGYSVSREKKESFPLTVTSAQKNPTAFYLCASSPARGSSYNEQFFGPGTRLTVL.

This clone has only one observation. The CDR3 spells CASSQESASRPTNGYTF. CDR3 coding DNA: TGTGCCAGCAGCCAAGAATCAGCCTCGCGGCCGACCAATGGCTACACCTTC. J is TRBJ1-2 and V is TRBV3-1 (or the pseudogene TRBV3-2); D ambiguous. The CDR3 is made up of 17 amino acids. Germline-derived CDR1 and CDR2 are LGHDT and YNNKEL (reference sequence). Trimming pared 0 bases from V and 6 bases from J, leaving 20 bases between.

The chain joins TRBV5-1 to TRBJ2-3; TRBD1 aligns across 7 bases. This CDR3 is built from 14 residues. Germline trimming cut 4 bases from V and 0 bases from J; bases unmatched to any gene: 2. CDR1 is SGHRS and CDR2 is YFSETQ in the germline V gene. The CDR3 loop reads CASSPGQSTDTQYF. The CDR3 coding sequence is TGCGCCAGCAGCCCGGGACAGAGCACAGATACGCAGTATTTT.

This clone has just one count. The V call is TRBV7-9, the J call TRBJ1-2, with D possibly TRBD1 on 5 matching bases. The CDR3 loop spans 13 amino acids. Trimming cost V 4 bases and J 2 bases, with 8 bases left between them. Germline CDR1 is SEHNR and CDR2 is FQNEAQ (reference sequence). The CDR3 nucleotides read TGTGCCAGCAGCTACGACAGAAACTATGGCTACACCTTC. Translation: CASSYDRNYGYTF.

J is TRBJ2-2 and V is TRBV5-1, with unresolved D. Trimming took 5 bases from V and 0 from J, leaving 8 bases between them. The CDR3 covers 14 residues. Germline V gene data show CDR1 as SGHRS and CDR2 as YFSETQ. The CDR3 loop is CASSLGSNTGELFF. The CDR3 DNA reads TGCGCCAGCAGTCTCGGCTCGAACACCGGGGAGCTGTTTTTT.

The rearrangement uses TRBV5-4 and TRBJ1-1; D is perhaps TRBD1 (6 bases). The V end lost 0 bases, the J end lost 7 bases, and 16 bases lay between the germline ends. From germline, CDR1 is SGHNT and CDR2 YYREEE (reference sequence). This CDR3 region has 15 residues. The CDR3 protein is CASSLDAGASDEAFF. The CDR3 DNA sequence: TGTGCCAGCAGCTTGGATGCAGGGGCCAGCGATGAAGCTTTCTTT.

The rearrangement links TRBV28 to TRBJ1-2, with D unclear. CDR3 length: 14 residues. The germline gives CDR1 MDHEN, CDR2 SYDVKM. V lost 3 bases and J lost 4, with 12 bases in between. The CDR3: CASSLSLTGYGYTF. Written as DNA, the CDR3 is TGTGCCAGCAGTTTGTCGTTGACGGGCTATGGCTACACCTTC.

As DNA, the CDR3 is TGTGCCAGCAGCTTAGGCCTCGGGAATGAGCAGTTCTTC. Its protein is CASSLGLGNEQFF. The rearrangement links TRBV11-3 to TRBJ2-1; D ambiguous. In germline, CDR1 is SGHNT, CDR2 YENEEA. The CDR3 runs 13 residues. V dropped 1 base and J dropped 7 bases, with 8 bases sitting between them. The whole variable domain, filled in from reference TRBV11-3 and TRBJ2-1, reads EAGVVQSPRYKIIEKKQPVAFWCNPISGHNTLYWYLQNLGQGPELLIRYENEEAVDDSQLPKDRFSAERLKGVDSTLKIQPAELGDSAVYLCASSLGLGNEQFFGPGTRLTVL.

The chain links TRBV7-9 to TRBJ2-5; no definite D call. The length of the CDR3 is 11 residues. The V end lost 4 bases, the J end lost 3 bases, and 3 bases lay between the germline ends. The germline CDR1 and CDR2 sequences are SEHNR and FQNEAQ (reference sequence). CDR3 in amino acids: CASSSEETQYF. The CDR3 coding sequence is TGTGCCAGCAGCTCCGAAGAGACCCAGTACTTC.

This chain links TRBV19 with TRBJ2-2; D is unclear. This CDR3 region has 13 residues. Trimming removed 5 bases at V and 4 bases at J, with 8 bases between. Germline CDR1 LNHDA, CDR2 SQIVND (reference sequence). The CDR3 reads CASSAVLTGELFF. The CDR3 DNA sequence: TGTGCCAGTAGTGCTGTGCTCACCGGGGAGCTGTTTTTT.